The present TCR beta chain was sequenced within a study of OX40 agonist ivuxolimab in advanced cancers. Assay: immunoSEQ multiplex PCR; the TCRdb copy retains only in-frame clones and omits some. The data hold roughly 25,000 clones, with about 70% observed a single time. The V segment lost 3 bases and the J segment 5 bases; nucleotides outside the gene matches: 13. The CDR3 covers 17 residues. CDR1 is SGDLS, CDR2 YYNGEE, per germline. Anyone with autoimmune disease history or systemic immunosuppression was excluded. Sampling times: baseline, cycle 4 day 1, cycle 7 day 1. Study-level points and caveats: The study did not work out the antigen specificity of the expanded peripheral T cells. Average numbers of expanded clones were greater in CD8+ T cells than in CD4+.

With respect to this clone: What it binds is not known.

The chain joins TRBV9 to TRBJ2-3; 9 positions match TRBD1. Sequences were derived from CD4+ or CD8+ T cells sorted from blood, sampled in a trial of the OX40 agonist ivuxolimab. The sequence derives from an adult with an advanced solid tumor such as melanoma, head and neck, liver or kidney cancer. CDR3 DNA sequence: TGTGCCAGCAGCGAAAACCACGAACAGGGGGCGGGAGATACGCAGTATTTT. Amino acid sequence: CASSENHEQGAGDTQYF.